These 32 T cell receptor beta chains originate from one sample sequenced in a study of spatial heterogeneity in lung cancer. The sample's time point: sample taken at primary tumor resection. One entry per CDR3 protein, called by TCRdb with MiXCR from the 5' RACE reads. This sample has around 5,000 distinct CDR3 sequences, with roughly 5% found just once. Specimen: normal lung tissue next to the tumor, collected at surgery. All receptors derive from a female donor with early-stage non-small cell lung cancer.

This clonotype appeared many times. The CDR3: CASSRTGEVEKLFF. For the CDR3, the DNA is TGTGCCAGCAGCCGGACAGGGGAAGTGGAGAAACTGTTTTTT. The chain joins TRBV7-9 to TRBJ1-4; 9 bases line up with TRBD1. Germline V lookup: CDR1 SEHNR, CDR2 FQNEAQ (reference sequence). Trimming cost V 5 bases and J 11 bases; bases outside gene matches: 9. This CDR3 is 14 amino acids long.

At least ten counts were recorded for this clonotype. The chain has TRBV7-8 and TRBJ1-6; D call uncertain. The CDR3 covers 13 residues. Germline V gene lookup returns CDR1 SGHVS and CDR2 FQNEAQ. V was cut by 7 bases and J by 8 bases, with 12 bases left in between. The CDR3 sequence: CASMRRSDSPLHF. For the CDR3, the DNA is TGTGCCAGCATGCGTAGGTCTGATTCACCCCTCCACTTT. The full variable domain, with the rest looked up from reference TRBV7-8 and TRBJ1-6, is GAGVSQSPRYKVAKRGQDVALRCDPISGHVSLFWYQQALGQGPEFLTYFQNEAQLDKSGLPSDRFFAERPEGSVSTLKIQRTQQEDSAVYLCASMRRSDSPLHFGNGTRLTVT.

This clonotype is medium-sized within its sample. The chain combines TRBV6-5 with TRBJ1-4, with TRBD1 as a possible D gene (6 bases). The CDR3 contains 15 residues. Germline CDR1 is MNHEY and CDR2 is SVGAGI. The ends were cut back, 0 bases at V and 4 bases at J, with 9 bases in the middle. The CDR3 sequence is CASSYSAGVNEKLFF. In nucleotides, the CDR3 is TGTGCCAGCAGTTACTCAGCAGGGGTTAATGAAAAACTGTTTTTT.

In its sample, this clonotype is medium-sized (0.01 to 0.1%). V is TRBV20-1 and J is TRBJ1-5, with D possibly TRBD1 on 5 matching bases. Trimming took off 3 bases at V and 9 bases at J, with 9 bases between the two ends. This CDR3 contains 11 residues. Looked up from germline, CDR1 is DFQATT and CDR2 is SNEGSKA (reference sequence). CDR3 DNA: TGCAGTGCTAGCGGGGGGGGGCCCCAGCATTTT. Protein sequence: CSASGGGPQHF.

This clonotype has only one observation. The chain links TRBV10-3 to TRBJ2-1, with D tentatively TRBD1 (7 bases). The CDR3 is made up of 14 amino acids. CDR1 is ENHRY, CDR2 SYGVKD, per germline. V gave up 3 bases and J gave up 7 bases, with 13 bases separating them. The CDR3 sequence: CAISEPGGKNEQFF. In DNA form, the CDR3 reads TGTGCCATCAGTGAACCAGGGGGGAAGAATGAGCAGTTCTTC.

By share, this clonotype counts as medium-sized. This chain connects TRBV10-3 to TRBJ2-1; D gene ambiguous. Germline V gene sequence: CDR1 ENHRY, CDR2 SYGVKD. This CDR3 contains 15 residues. Trimming cost V 2 bases and J 8 bases, with 16 bases left between them. The CDR3: CAISEGSAPGYEQFF. The CDR3 DNA is TGTGCCATCAGTGAGGGTTCGGCCCCCGGATATGAGCAGTTCTTC.

The chain links TRBV25-1 to TRBJ2-7; D ambiguous. Trimming left V 1 base short and J 3 bases short, with 13 bases between. CDR1 and CDR2 from the germline V gene are MGHDK and SYGVNS. The CDR3 runs to 15 residues. The chain's CDR3 is CASSEWVGPSYEQYF. DNA of the CDR3: TGTGCCAGCAGTGAATGGGTCGGGCCAAGCTACGAGCAGTACTTC.

This clonotype occurred many times. The V and J genes are TRBV5-1 and TRBJ2-6, with 7 bases identical to TRBD1. Germline CDR1 is SGHRS and CDR2 is YFSETQ. Unmatched junction bases numbered 6, after V lost 5 bases and J lost 4 bases. This CDR3 spans 15 amino acids. The CDR3: CASRDDRAGANVLTF. CDR3 DNA: TGCGCCAGCAGGGACGACAGGGCCGGGGCCAACGTCCTGACTTTC.

In this sample, this clonotype is medium-sized. This chain uses TRBV2 with TRBJ2-5; 10 bases fit TRBD1. Per germline, CDR1 SNHLY and CDR2 FYNNEI. The CDR3 covers 13 residues. Trimming removed 7 bases from V and 4 bases from J; junction bases left unmatched: 3. This CDR3 reads CASTGTGAETQYF. The CDR3 nucleotides read TGTGCCAGCACCGGGACAGGGGCAGAGACCCAGTACTTC.

In this sample, this clonotype turned up many times. J is TRBJ1-6 and V is TRBV6-5; the D is unclear. The germline V gene has CDR1 MNHEY and CDR2 SVGAGI. The CDR3 runs to 16 residues. Trimming left V 0 bases short and J 9 bases short, with 15 bases between. This CDR3 is CASSYSLQSSFSPLHF. The DNA for the CDR3 is TGTGCCAGCAGTTACTCGTTGCAGTCGAGTTTTTCACCCCTCCACTTT.

This clonotype is labeled medium-sized. CDR3 in DNA: TGTGCCAGCACCCCCGGGACAGGGGGTGAAAAACTGTTTTTT. This sequence encodes CASTPGTGGEKLFF. J is TRBJ1-4 and V is TRBV27; 11 bases map to TRBD1. The length of the CDR3 is 14 residues. Germline lookup yields CDR1 MNHEY and CDR2 SMNVEV (reference sequence). The V and J ends lost 7 bases and 7 bases, in that order; junction bases with no gene match: 5.

In its sample, this clonotype ranks as medium-sized. V gene TRBV4-1 combines with J gene TRBJ1-4; the D is unclear. Germline V gives CDR1 MGHRA, CDR2 YSYEKL. V lost 1 base and J 8 bases, leaving 20 bases between the germline ends. CDR3 length: 17 residues. This chain's CDR3 is CASSQAESRRFGEKLFF. CDR3 bases: TGCGCCAGCAGCCAAGCGGAGAGCAGGAGGTTCGGCGAAAAACTGTTTTTT.

Within the sample, this clonotype is medium-sized. This rearrangement joins TRBV29-1 to TRBJ2-3; D is unclear. The CDR3 extends over 12 amino acids. The germline V and J ends were trimmed by 4 bases and 6 bases, with 11 bases remaining between them. The germline CDR1 and CDR2 sequences are SQVTM and ANQGSEA. CDR3 amino acids: CSVGQLYDTQYF. The CDR3 DNA follows: TGCAGCGTTGGGCAATTATACGATACGCAGTATTTT.

In its sample, this clonotype is medium-sized. The gene calls are TRBV18 and TRBJ1-6; 8 bases align to TRBD1. Trimming took 3 bases from V and 9 from J; bases not matched to a gene: 10. The germline CDR1 and CDR2 sequences are KGHSH and LQKENI. This CDR3 has 16 residues. Written as DNA, the CDR3 is TGTGCCAGCTCACCTCAAGGGGGGACAGGTCTTTCACCCCTCCACTTT. This translates into CASSPQGGTGLSPLHF. Combining the CDR3 with reference TRBV18 and TRBJ1-6 gives the whole variable domain NAGVMQNPRHLVRRRGQEARLRCSPMKGHSHVYWYRQLPEEGLKFMVYLQKENIIDESGMPKERFSAEFPKEGPSILRIQQVVRGDSAAYFCASSPQGGTGLSPLHFGNGTRLTVT.

There are many counts of this clonotype. The chain couples TRBV28 to TRBJ1-1, with D possibly being TRBD1 (6 bases). V dropped 4 bases and J dropped 6 bases, with 15 bases sitting between them. Per germline, CDR1 MDHEN and CDR2 SYDVKM. This CDR3 contains 14 residues. CDR3 in amino acids: CASSWGAGGAEAFF. In DNA, the CDR3 is TGTGCCAGCAGTTGGGGGGCCGGTGGTGCTGAAGCTTTCTTT.

This clonotype was observed many times. The chain uses TRBV18 and TRBJ1-1, with 9 bases matching TRBD1. Germline trimming cut 4 bases from V and 2 bases from J; bases unmatched to any gene: 8. Germline values: CDR1 KGHSH, CDR2 LQKENI. The CDR3 extends over 16 amino acids. The CDR3 here is CASSLPPGQGNTEAFF. The CDR3 coding sequence is TGTGCCAGCTCACTGCCTCCGGGACAGGGTAACACTGAAGCTTTCTTT.

Many counts were recorded for this clonotype. The chain recombines TRBV6-5 with TRBJ2-2; D gene unclear. Deletions cut 2 bases from V and 2 bases from J, with 6 bases between. This CDR3 contains 14 residues. Germline V gene sequence: CDR1 MNHEY, CDR2 SVGAGI. The CDR3 loop reads CASSYNGNTGELFF. The CDR3 bases are TGTGCCAGCAGTTACAATGGCAACACCGGGGAGCTGTTTTTT.

This clonotype rates as medium-sized (0.01 to 0.1%). The chain joins TRBV5-1 to TRBJ1-3; D call uncertain. The germline V gene encodes CDR1 SGHRS and CDR2 YFSETQ. This CDR3 contains 14 residues. Trimming took off 0 bases at V and 4 bases at J, with 8 bases between the two ends. CDR3 nucleotide sequence: TGCGCCAGCAGCTTGGCTGGAGGCGGAAACACCATATATTTT. It translates to CASSLAGGGNTIYF. The whole variable domain, filled in from reference TRBV5-1 and TRBJ1-3, reads KAGVTQTPRYLIKTRGQQVTLSCSPISGHRSVSWYQQTPGQGLQFLFEYFSETQRNKGNFPGRFSGRQFSNSRSEMNVSTLELGDSALYLCASSLAGGGNTIYFGEGSWLTVV.

In its sample, this clonotype is medium-sized (0.01 to 0.1%). The rearrangement uses TRBV28 and TRBJ1-2; 10 nucleotides agree with TRBD1. There are 14 residues in the CDR3. CDR1 is MDHEN and CDR2 is SYDVKM in the germline V gene. V trimming: 6 bases; J trimming: 5 bases; junction bases outside the gene matches: 6. The CDR3 DNA reads TGTGCCAGCAGAGCCGGACAGGGGGGTTATGGCTACACCTTC. Translating it yields CASRAGQGGYGYTF.

In this sample, this clonotype turned up a few times. The V gene is TRBV30, the J gene TRBJ1-5; TRBD1 agrees at 7 bases. V shed 3 bases and J 7 bases; nucleotides not matched to a gene: 9. The germline CDR1 and CDR2 sequences are GTSNPN and SVGIG (reference sequence). The CDR3 sequence is 14 residues long. The CDR3, as DNA: TGTGCCTGGAGCGCGACAGGGTTGGGGCAGCCCCAGCATTTT. This codes for CAWSATGLGQPQHF.

This clonotype was seen ten or more times. The chain employs TRBV28 and TRBJ2-5; D gene unclear. With 2 bases removed from V and 5 bases from J, the gap between germline ends came to 9 bases. The CDR3 runs 13 residues. CDR1 and CDR2 from the germline V gene are MDHEN and SYDVKM. The CDR3 loop is CASSLKLAETQYF. Here the CDR3 DNA reads TGTGCCAGCAGTTTAAAACTCGCGGAGACCCAGTACTTC.

This clonotype rates as medium-sized (0.01 to 0.1%). The chain uses TRBV7-9 and TRBJ2-3; 14 bases align to TRBD2. Germline V gene sequence: CDR1 SEHNR, CDR2 FQNEAQ (reference sequence). The ends lost 5 bases at V and 3 bases at J; junction bases unmatched: 7. This CDR3 comprises 17 residues. CDR3 bases: TGTGCCAGCAGCACGGGACTAGCGGGAGTAGGAACAGATACGCAGTATTTT. This translates into CASSTGLAGVGTDTQYF.

This clonotype was counted ten times or more. A read error may be the cause here, since a much bigger clone is one base away. This chain uses TRBV20-1 with TRBJ2-3; D is perhaps TRBD1 (6 bases). V lost 6 bases, J lost 11 bases, and 15 bases lay in between. This CDR3 has 11 residues. Germline CDR1 and CDR2: DFQATT and SNEGSKA (reference sequence). CDR3 sequence reads: CSAKGGWGQYF. The CDR3 DNA reads TGCAGTGCAAAAGGGGGTTGGGGGCAGTATTTT.

This clonotype was detected ten times or more. V gene TRBV27 combines with J gene TRBJ2-1, with D perhaps assigned TRBD1 or TRBD2 (6 bases each). The CDR3 extends over 13 amino acids. The V gene's germline CDR1 is MNHEY and CDR2 SMNVEV (reference sequence). Trimming stripped 2 bases from V and 9 bases from J, with 11 bases between. The CDR3 protein is CASSLRGLGEQFF. For the CDR3, the DNA is TGTGCCAGCAGTTTACGGGGGCTGGGTGAGCAGTTCTTC.

This chain joins TRBV5-6 and TRBJ2-3; D unresolved. This CDR3 region has 12 residues. V lost 1 base to trimming and J lost 6 bases, with 6 bases between them. Germline CDR1 reads SGHDT; CDR2 reads YYEEEE. CDR3 amino acids: CASSLYFDTQYF. CDR3 in DNA: TGTGCCAGCAGCTTGTATTTTGATACGCAGTATTTT.

This clonotype was counted a few times. This sequence joins TRBV5-6 and TRBJ2-1; D is undetermined. Trimming removed 1 base at V and 4 bases at J, with 3 bases between. CDR1 and CDR2 (germline): SGHDT, YYEEEE. The CDR3 runs to 12 residues. The CDR3 protein is CASSLNYNEQFF. CDR3 bases: TGTGCCAGCAGCTTGAATTACAATGAGCAGTTCTTC.

By proportion, this clonotype is medium-sized. The rearrangement uses TRBV29-1 and TRBJ2-1; maybe TRBD2 (5 bases). V shed 0 bases and J shed 1 base, with 13 bases lying between them. CDR1 and CDR2 from the germline V gene are SQVTM and ANQGSEA. The CDR3 has 16 residues. Here the CDR3 reads CSVEDQGRRSYNEQFF. For the CDR3, the DNA is TGCAGCGTTGAAGACCAAGGACGGAGGTCCTACAATGAGCAGTTCTTC.

By sample share, this clonotype is medium-sized (0.01 to 0.1%). The genes are TRBV20-1 and TRBJ2-7, with 7 positions matching TRBD1. The CDR3 consists of 10 residues. Losses at the gene ends were 6 bases for V and 5 bases for J; bases not matched to a gene: 1. The germline CDR1 and CDR2 sequences are DFQATT and SNEGSKA (reference sequence). CDR3 bases: TGCAGTGCGGGACAGAACGAGCAGTACTTC. It specifies CSAGQNEQYF.

This clonotype was seen ten or more times. The chain is built from TRBV6-6 and TRBJ1-1; 7 nucleotides line up with TRBD1. The CDR3 sequence is 13 residues long. V was clipped by 5 bases and J by 9 bases; unmatched bases: 9. Germline V gene data show CDR1 as MNHNY and CDR2 as SVGAGI (reference sequence). The CDR3 coding sequence is TGTGCCAGCAGTGACATACGGGACAGCCAAGCTTTCTTT. Amino acid sequence: CASSDIRDSQAFF.

This clonotype is medium-sized (0.01 to 0.1%) in the sample. The V gene is TRBV5-1, the J gene TRBJ2-5; 13 bases line up with TRBD2. The CDR3 spans 16 residues. The germline V gene encodes CDR1 SGHRS and CDR2 YFSETQ. After removal of 3 bases from V and 2 bases from J, the junction contained 4 bases not matched to a gene. The CDR3, as DNA: TGCGCCAGCAGCTGGACTAGCGGGAGTTGGCAAGAGACCCAGTACTTC. This translates into CASSWTSGSWQETQYF.

This clonotype was picked up many times. The chain joins TRBV28 to TRBJ2-1, with 12 bases matching TRBD2. CDR1 is MDHEN, CDR2 SYDVKM, per germline. The CDR3 covers 16 residues. V dropped 6 bases and J dropped 3; count of bases not matched to a gene: 6. This CDR3 reads CASRQTSGSLYNEQFF. The DNA of the CDR3 is TGTGCCAGCAGACAGACTAGCGGGAGCCTCTACAATGAGCAGTTCTTC.

By its share, this clonotype is medium-sized. The chain employs TRBV7-8 and TRBJ2-7; either TRBD1 or TRBD2 may fit D (5 bases each). CDR1 and CDR2 (germline): SGHVS, FQNEAQ. Trimming stripped 1 base from V and 0 bases from J, with 10 bases between. This CDR3 is built from 15 residues. Here the CDR3 reads CASSLDWDASYEQYF. DNA of the CDR3: TGTGCCAGCAGCTTAGATTGGGACGCCTCCTACGAGCAGTACTTC.